This T cell receptor (beta chain) comes out of a study of blood T cell repertoires in COVID-19. The length of the CDR3 is 12 residues. Germline CDR1 is SGHTA and CDR2 is FQGNSA. J gave up 7 bases and V 4 bases, and 2 bases lay outside the gene matches. Repertoires were generated with immunoSEQ multiplex PCR, while TCRdb's copy carries only in-frame clones and drops some. This table holds over 150,000 clones, approximately 85% found once. The receptor was isolated from a man in his sixties with COVID-19, enrolled during active disease. The rearrangement links TRBV7-2 to TRBJ1-2; 8 nucleotides line up with TRBD1. Sequencing was done on a sample of peripheral blood. As DNA, the CDR3 is TGTGCCAGCAGCTATGACAGGGGTGGCTACACCTTC. This sequence encodes CASSYDRGGYTF.